This record covers a single T cell receptor beta chain. TCRdb's table, derived via immunoSEQ multiplex PCR, lists solely in-frame clones and lacks some. The table has around 100,000 clones, 84% seen once. V was shortened by 3 bases and J by 0 bases, with 8 bases between the two germline ends. Germline CDR1 reads SGHRS; CDR2 reads YFSETQ. The CDR3 contains 14 residues. This specimen comes from a study of blood T cell repertoires in COVID-19. The sequence was obtained from a human donor in a cohort sampled during active COVID-19. The source material was peripheral blood. The V call is TRBV5-1, the J call TRBJ2-3; D is ambiguous. CDR3 sequence reads: CASSSQSSTDTQYF. In DNA form, the CDR3 reads TGCGCCAGCAGCTCACAGTCTAGCACAGATACGCAGTATTTT.